This TCR beta chain was documented in a study of molecular identifiers for immune sequencing clone quantification. Study-wide results and limits: The study found clones above 20 RNA copies held over 99% of effector molecules and under 1% in naive cells. The sizes of highly expanded clones could be underestimated when identical TCR molecules share a barcode.

This clonotype was seen at least ten times. Its antigen is currently unknown. Naive CD8 T cell sorting was performed on the CD8+CD4-CCR7+CD45RA+ phenotype. V lost 5 bases to trimming and J lost 6 bases, with 8 bases between them. Germline assignment: CDR1 SEHNR and CDR2 FQNEAQ (reference sequence). There are 13 residues in the CDR3. TCRdb reprocessed the PCR reads via MiXCR and lists one record per CDR3 protein. The data contain more than 250,000 distinct CDR3 sequences, over 20% of them singletons. The chain is built from TRBV7-9 and TRBJ2-6; no clear D. The clonotype was recovered from a human donor in good health. Some libraries in this study had Jurkat cell RNA spiked in. Sequenced sample: naive CD8+ T cells from blood, with Jurkat cell RNA spiked in. Indicated subset: FACS-sorted CD8+CD4-CCR7+CD45RA+ naive T cells. CDR3 in DNA: TGTGCCAGCAGCCCACCCAAGGCCAACGTCCTGACTTTC. Protein: CASSPPKANVLTF.